This entry describes one T cell receptor (beta chain). The target of this receptor is not known. Per-base quality was not reported, and no clone a single base away is much larger than it. There are 14 amino acids in the CDR3, from cysteine to phenylalanine inclusive. Just the 42-base CDR3 DNA is kept, in frame starting at base 1. V is pruned by 4 bases and J by 5 bases, leaving 7 bases of the junction without a gene match. The germline V gene gives CDR1 as MNHEY and CDR2 as SVGEGT. The collaborating institutions used their own protocols to collect whole blood in K2EDTA tubes. Collaborator samples were shipped for TCRbeta analysis as frozen whole blood, isolated PBMCs, or DNA extracted from either sample type. The data were obtained in a study of blood T cell repertoires in COVID-19 (TCRdb year 2020). Background on the whole study: The collaborator samples originated in the United States, Italy and Spain and spanned the acute and convalescent phases of COVID-19. The prospective study material was composed of cDNA or gDNA derived from T cells, B-cell-depleted T cells, or PBMCs. HLA class I and class II types, where available, came from metadata supplied by the sample provider rather than from assay-based typing. The sample metadata nearly always contained a de-identified subject ID, COVID-19 status, age in years and sex. The repertoires were made available in a free public database intended to serve as a resource for research on the immune response to SARS-CoV-2. Deeply sampled blood TCRbeta repertoires from subjects exposed to, actively infected with, or recovered from COVID-19 were included in the dataset. The samples were drawn from two sources: the first 160 participants of the ongoing ImmuneRACE study, and fewer than 1,500 subjects contributed by 6 global collaborators.

TCRbeta CDR3 regions were amplified from genomic DNA by means of the immunoSEQ Assay, a bias-controlled multiplex PCR. Concerning the study's data processing: Within the assay, amplification of reference gene primers was used to estimate how many nucleated cells each sample contained. Sequence reads were collapsed and filtered to measure the absolute abundance of every unique TCRbeta CDR3 rearrangement. For each sample, productive Simpson clonality was calculated as the square root of Simpson's diversity index across productive rearrangements. TCRdb mirrors the immuneACCESS table, restricted to in-frame sequences. Some clones are absent from its copies; in checked studies, under half trace to an unresolved V gene, and the reason for the others is unknown. V and J calls and clone size follow that table, whereas D and trimming were derived from the DNA. This sample lists roughly 100,000 clones; approximately 85% were detected once. The ten largest clones represent 15% to 20% of the sample.

The paper's findings and limits, for the study overall: How much clinical and demographic metadata was included differed by source and by participant, and the metadata was provided uncurated.

The sequence joins TRBV6-2 or TRBV6-3 to TRBJ2-5; TRBD1 aligns with 7 central bases. The specimen was peripheral blood. This TCR derives from a woman at least 80 years old with active or convalescent COVID-19. DNA sequence: TGTGCCAGCAGTTTAGGGGGCGGTTGGGAGACCCAGTACTTC. Protein translation: CASSLGGGWETQYF.